This TCR beta chain was sequenced during a study of cytomegalovirus exposure and HLA in healthy donors. About the research overall: From 170 million or so T cells, an earlier analysis saw approximately 120 million unique TCR beta sequences.

The PCR had 60 Vbeta and 13 Jbeta primers. Authors' data handling: As a later analysis found, there were 60 million to 90 million unique TCR beta chains, of which 8.5 million to 14 million were shared. The method was immunoSEQ multiplex PCR; TCRdb's version includes in-frame clones alone and lacks a portion of them. V, J and clone size are those of that table, while D and trimming were read from the DNA. The repertoire holds 130,000 to 150,000 clones, with roughly 85% as singletons. Overall study results and limits: Earlier analysis found most TCR beta V segments productive about 90% or about 30% of the time. In a later analysis, TCR beta V- and J-gene trimming showed a link to a missense DCLRE1C variant.

Germline V gene lookup returns CDR1 SGHRS and CDR2 YFSETQ. This CDR3 is 16 amino acids long. J lost 3 bases, V lost 0 bases, and 3 bases had no gene match. Notes on this clone: Its specificity is not known.

The J gene is TRBJ1-5, the V gene TRBV5-1; 10 bases map to TRBD1. The TCR comes from a male donor in good health and CMV-seronegative. Sequenced material: PBMCs. CDR3 nucleotide sequence: TGCGCCAGCAGCTTGGGGGGGACAGGGGCCAATCAGCCCCAGCATTTT. It yields the protein CASSLGGTGANQPQHF.